This TCR beta chain was sequenced for a study of blood T cell repertoires in COVID-19. Looking at the study overall: Collection of acute and convalescent COVID-19 samples took place in the United States, Italy and Spain. Sample material is recorded as cDNA or gDNA derived from T cells, B-cell-depleted T cells, or PBMCs.

In the original analysis: Quantification of nucleated cells was approximated via reference gene primer amplification. Some clones are missing from TCRdb's copy, which holds only in-frame ones; the method was immunoSEQ multiplex PCR. V, J and clone size derive from that table, while D and trimming were established from the DNA sequence. The table shows 150,000 to 200,000 clones, with about four fifths occurring only once. The V segment lost 2 bases and the J segment 7 bases; nucleotides outside the gene matches: 4. This CDR3 comprises 14 residues. Germline CDR1 and CDR2: SGHTA and FQGNSA. This receptor was obtained from a man between 60 and 75 years old with acute or convalescent COVID-19. Sequenced material: peripheral blood. V is TRBV7-2 and J is TRBJ2-1, with TRBD2 matching 8 bases. CDR3 DNA sequence: TGTGCCAGCAGCTTATCCGCTAGCGGGAATGAGCAGTTCTTC. Amino acids: CASSLSASGNEQFF.